This section outlines one T cell receptor beta chain sequence together with its context. A Seattle source enrolled patients during active infection and followed them longitudinally. The data stem from a study of blood T cell repertoires in COVID-19. Overall study context: Samples came from the United States, Italy and Spain, spanning acute and convalescent COVID-19.

Sequenced by immunoSEQ multiplex PCR; TCRdb stores in-frame clones only, minus some. The sample consists of 250,000 to 350,000 clones, roughly 84% of them appearing once. The junction had 6 bases not matched to a gene; V was cut back by 2 bases and J by 2 bases. This CDR3 is 16 amino acids long. Germline V gene data show CDR1 as SGHAT and CDR2 as FQNNGV. Sequenced: peripheral blood. J is TRBJ2-7 and V is TRBV11-2; 10 positions match TRBD2. This receptor was identified in a human donor with COVID-19, enrolled during active disease. The donor label of this sample is uncertain. The DNA of the CDR3 is TGTGCCAGCAGCTTAAACCGACTAGCGGGCGCCTACGAGCAGTACTTC. Protein: CASSLNRLAGAYEQYF.